The 24 T cell receptor beta chains below were found in one sample sequenced in a study of control samples from healthy donors and cancer patients. Method: immunoSEQ multiplex PCR; TCRdb's copy keeps in-frame clones and lacks some. The table has under 100,000 clones, 85% to 95% seen once. The source material was blood. These receptors all come from a woman aged 30 to 39 in good health.

In this sample, this clone turned up once. The rearrangement uses TRBV7-6 and TRBJ2-2; D may be TRBD2 (5 bases). Germline CDR1 reads SGHVS; CDR2 reads FNYEAQ. The CDR3 is 16 residues long. Trimming stripped 2 bases from V and 0 bases from J, with 10 bases between. CDR3 nucleotide sequence: TGTGCCAGCAGCTTATACAGCGGAACGAACACCGGGGAGCTGTTTTTT. It codes for CASSLYSGTNTGELFF. Full variable domain (remainder filled in from reference TRBV7-6 and TRBJ2-2): GAGVSQSPRYKVTKRGQDVALRCDPISGHVSLYWYRQALGQGPEFLTYFNYEAQQDKSGLPNDRFSAERPEGSISTLTIQRTEQRDSAMYRCASSLYSGTNTGELFFGEGSRLTVL.

The V call is TRBV18, the J call TRBJ1-2; no firm D call. The germline CDR1 and CDR2 sequences are KGHSH and LQKENI. CDR3 size: 13 residues. V lost 2 bases, J lost 4 bases, and 8 bases lay in between. The CDR3 spells CASSPTETYGYTF. Written as DNA, the CDR3 is TGTGCCAGCTCACCAACAGAGACCTATGGCTACACCTTC.

This rearrangement joins TRBV10-3 to TRBJ1-5; 12 positions agree with TRBD1. CDR3 length: 16 amino acids. V was pared by 2 bases and J by 7 bases, with 6 bases of the junction left unmatched. Germline assignment: CDR1 ENHRY and CDR2 SYGVKD. CDR3 amino acids: CAISEGGQGANQPQHF. CDR3 sequence (DNA): TGTGCCATCAGTGAGGGGGGACAGGGGGCGAACCAGCCCCAGCATTTT.

The chain carries TRBV5-6 and TRBJ2-1; D gene unclear. CDR1 and CDR2 (germline): SGHDT, YYEEEE. Trimming removed 1 base from V and 8 bases from J, with 16 bases in between. CDR3 length: 15 residues. The CDR3 coding sequence is TGTGCCAGCAGCTTGTACGGACGAGACGTCCATGAGCAGTTCTTC. Translated: CASSLYGRDVHEQFF.

The rearrangement uses TRBV29-1 and TRBJ1-6; 10 positions match TRBD1. The V gene end was trimmed by 7 bases and the J gene end by 5 bases; junction bases not matched to a gene: 2. CDR1 and CDR2 (germline): SQVTM, ANQGSEA. The CDR3 sequence is 13 residues long. The CDR3 protein is CSAGTGDNSPLHF. The CDR3 DNA is TGCAGCGCTGGGACAGGGGATAATTCACCCCTCCACTTT.

This clone has only one observation. The chain is built from TRBV24-1 and TRBJ1-2; 7 bases fit TRBD1. After removal of 3 bases from V and 7 bases from J, the junction contained 7 bases not matched to a gene. The CDR3 is made up of 14 amino acids. Looked up from germline, CDR1 is KGHDR and CDR2 is SFDVKD. The CDR3 reads CATSDRTGPRGYTF. The CDR3 bases are TGTGCCACCAGTGATAGGACAGGCCCGCGTGGCTACACCTTC.

V gene TRBV5-6 combines with J gene TRBJ2-3; D perhaps matches TRBD2 (6 bases). CDR1 and CDR2 (germline): SGHDT, YYEEEE. This CDR3 comprises 16 residues. Trimming left V 1 base short and J 2 bases short, with 14 bases between. This CDR3 is CASSLYGLAITDTQYF. In nucleotides, the CDR3 is TGTGCCAGCAGCTTGTACGGGCTAGCGATCACAGATACGCAGTATTTT.

J is TRBJ1-2 and V is TRBV7-2; D is possibly TRBD1 (5 bases). The CDR3 spans 12 residues. Germline-derived CDR1 and CDR2 are SGHTA and FQGNSA. Trimming removed 3 bases from V and 6 bases from J, with 8 bases in between. CDR3 amino acids: CASSFSGDGYTF. The CDR3 DNA sequence: TGTGCCAGCAGCTTTTCGGGGGATGGCTACACCTTC.

The V call is TRBV28, the J call TRBJ1-1; D is uncertain. Germline values: CDR1 MDHEN, CDR2 SYDVKM. The CDR3 consists of 11 residues. V lost 9 bases and J 1 base, leaving 6 bases between the germline ends. The CDR3 nucleotides are TGTGCCAGTAGAGGGAACACTGAAGCTTTCTTT. As protein: CASRGNTEAFF. Full variable domain (remainder filled in from reference TRBV28 and TRBJ1-1): DVKVTQSSRYLVKRTGEKVFLECVQDMDHENMFWYRQDPGLGLRLIYFSYDVKMKEKGDIPEGYSVSREKKERFSLILESASTNQTSMYLCASRGNTEAFFGQGTRLTVV.

The rearrangement links TRBV19 to TRBJ1-6, with D possibly matching TRBD1 (5 bases). The length of the CDR3 is 14 residues. Per germline, CDR1 LNHDA and CDR2 SQIVND (reference sequence). Trimming took off 11 bases at V and 6 bases at J, with 17 bases between the two ends. CDR3 loop: CASALQGLNSPLHF. In DNA, the CDR3 is TGTGCCTCCGCCCTTCAGGGCCTTAATTCACCCCTCCACTTT. The full variable domain, in which reference TRBV19 and TRBJ1-6 provide the parts outside the CDR3, is DGGITQSPKYLFRKEGQNVTLSCEQNLNHDAMYWYRQDPGQGLRLIYYSQIVNDFQKGDIAEGYSVSREKKESFPLTVTSAQKNPTAFYLCASALQGLNSPLHFGNGTRLTVT.

The chain is built from TRBV19 and TRBJ1-3; a possible D gene is TRBD1 (6 bases). V was trimmed by 6 bases and J by 2 bases, leaving 17 bases between them. This CDR3 spans 16 amino acids. CDR1 is LNHDA, CDR2 SQIVND, per germline (reference sequence). For the CDR3, the DNA is TGTGCCAGTAGCATGGGGTGGGACAAAGCTGGAAACACCATATATTTT. Its protein product is CASSMGWDKAGNTIYF.

J is TRBJ2-7 and V is TRBV25-1; D remains unclear. Germline CDR1 and CDR2: MGHDK and SYGVNS. Deletions cut 4 bases from V and 0 bases from J, with 13 bases between. CDR3 length: 15 amino acids. The DNA of the CDR3 is TGTGCCAGCAGTGCACTGGACGCGAGCTCCTACGAGCAGTACTTC. Protein product: CASSALDASSYEQYF.

V is TRBV18 and J is TRBJ1-2, with TRBD1 as a possible D gene (5 bases). This CDR3 has 15 residues. The V and J ends lost 0 bases and 4 bases respectively, with 12 bases between them. The germline gives CDR1 KGHSH, CDR2 LQKENI. The CDR3 DNA follows: TGTGCCAGCTCACCACCGGGGGGATTCGGCTATGGCTACACCTTC. Amino acid sequence: CASSPPGGFGYGYTF.

The rearrangement links TRBV20-1 to TRBJ2-1; 7 bases fit TRBD1. The V gene end was trimmed by 3 bases and the J gene end by 0 bases; junction bases not matched to a gene: 2. Germline V gene lookup returns CDR1 DFQATT and CDR2 SNEGSKA (reference sequence). The CDR3 is 14 amino acids. This CDR3 reads CSASKGASYNEQFF. CDR3 coding DNA: TGCAGTGCTAGTAAGGGGGCCTCCTACAATGAGCAGTTCTTC.

This clone was recorded only once. The chain links TRBV28 to TRBJ1-1; TRBD1 aligns across 9 bases. Germline V gene sequence: CDR1 MDHEN, CDR2 SYDVKM. V lost 6 bases, J lost 8 bases, and 7 bases stayed unmatched. This CDR3 is 13 amino acids long. The CDR3 nucleotides are TGTGCCAGCAGCTCCGGGACAGGGAGAGAAGCTTTCTTT. This sequence encodes CASSSGTGREAFF.

This chain links TRBV19 with TRBJ1-3, with unresolved D. V gave up 3 bases and J gave up 1 base, with 13 bases separating them. Germline-derived CDR1 and CDR2 are LNHDA and SQIVND (reference sequence). The CDR3 totals 16 residues. The CDR3 nucleotides are TGTGCCAGTAGTATCGACGGGGTTAAGTCTGGAAACACCATATATTTT. Translation gives CASSIDGVKSGNTIYF.

The rearrangement uses TRBV18 and TRBJ1-4, with 8 bases fitting TRBD1. CDR3 length: 15 amino acids. Germline V gene data show CDR1 as KGHSH and CDR2 as LQKENI. Trimming took 3 bases from V and 5 from J; bases not matched to a gene: 5. The DNA for the CDR3 is TGTGCCAGCTCACCTAGACAGGGGAGGAATGAAAAACTGTTTTTT. Translation: CASSPRQGRNEKLFF.

The chain carries TRBV5-1 and TRBJ2-7; 11 positions agree with TRBD1. There are 14 residues in the CDR3. Germline V CDR1 and CDR2: SGHRS, YFSETQ. V gave up 5 bases and J gave up 3 bases; unmatched junction bases: 4. The CDR3 sequence is CASRPGTGGYEQYF. In DNA form, the CDR3 reads TGCGCCAGCAGACCCGGGACAGGGGGCTACGAGCAGTACTTC.

The chain links TRBV13 to TRBJ1-1; 7 bases fit TRBD1. The CDR3 covers 13 residues. J was trimmed by 11 bases and V by 5 bases; bases with no gene match: 11. Germline assignment: CDR1 PRHDT and CDR2 FYEKMQ (reference sequence). The CDR3 sequence: CASSPDRSSLAFF. The CDR3, as DNA: TGTGCCAGCAGCCCGGACAGGAGTTCATTGGCTTTCTTT.

This CDR3 is CASSPRGNYGYTF. For the CDR3, the DNA is TGTGCCAGCAGCCCAAGGGGGAACTATGGCTACACCTTC. The chain joins TRBV11-2 to TRBJ1-2; weak D call: TRBD1 (6 bases). The CDR3 is made up of 13 amino acids. V was shortened by 5 bases and J by 2 bases, with 9 bases between the two germline ends. Per germline, CDR1 SGHAT and CDR2 FQNNGV.

The CDR3 protein is CASSQGTVEAFF. Written as DNA, the CDR3 is TGTGCCAGCAGCCAAGGGACAGTCGAAGCTTTCTTT. The chain has TRBV3-1 (or the pseudogene TRBV3-2) and TRBJ1-1, with D perhaps TRBD1 (6 bases). The V gene lost 1 base and the J gene lost 8 bases, with 8 bases spanning the gap. The CDR3 length is 12 residues. CDR1 is LGHDT, CDR2 YNNKEL, per germline (reference sequence).

This chain links TRBV19 with TRBJ2-3; D gene uncertain. Trimming shortened V by 3 bases and J by 1 base, and 2 bases separated the two germline ends. The CDR3 is 12 residues long. CDR1 and CDR2 from the germline V gene are LNHDA and SQIVND (reference sequence). The DNA of the CDR3 is TGTGCCAGTAGTATCGGCACAGATACGCAGTATTTT. Its protein product is CASSIGTDTQYF.

The chain uses TRBV9 and TRBJ2-1, with TRBD2 as a possible D gene (5 bases). CDR1 and CDR2 from the germline V gene are SGDLS and YYNGEE. Between the trimmed V and J ends, which lost 2 bases and 9 bases, there was a span of 18 bases. The CDR3 has 15 residues. CDR3 loop: CASSVSLASPVEQFF. The CDR3 nucleotides are TGTGCCAGCAGCGTCAGTCTAGCATCCCCTGTTGAGCAGTTCTTC.

The chain has TRBV6-2 or TRBV6-3 and TRBJ2-4, with no clear D. The ends were cut back, 4 bases at V and 1 base at J, with 14 bases in the middle. Germline loops: CDR1 MNHEY, CDR2 SVGEGT. The CDR3 has 16 amino acids. The CDR3 region is CASSSAVAAAKNIQYF. CDR3 nucleotide sequence: TGTGCCAGCAGTTCCGCAGTCGCAGCGGCCAAAAACATTCAGTACTTC.